This passage covers 7 T cell receptor beta chains from one sample sequenced in a study of T-cell reconstitution after alpha-beta-depleted transplantation in children. Construction of the TCRbeta library involved unique molecular identifiers. TCRdb itself ran the PCR reads through MiXCR, one entry per CDR3 protein. There are 450,000 to 500,000 distinct CDR3 sequences in the sample; under 15% occur only once, and less than 6.5% lies in the top ten. This material consisted of PBMCs from the stem cell graft donor, taken from the stem cell graft. The receptors derive from a human donor who donated a stem cell graft to a child with combined immunodeficiency.

The chain recombines TRBV5-5 with TRBJ2-3; possible D gene TRBD2, 6 bases. This CDR3 is built from 16 residues. Germline V lookup: CDR1 SGHKS, CDR2 YYEKEE (reference sequence). Trimming took 5 bases from V and 7 from J, leaving 23 bases between them. The CDR3 nucleotides are TGTGCCAGCAGGAGTCGCCCTAGCGAATATCTAAATACGCAGTATTTT. Amino acid sequence: CASRSRPSEYLNTQYF.

This chain connects TRBV5-6 to TRBJ2-2; no reliable D call. Germline CDR1 is SGHDT and CDR2 is YYEEEE. V lost 2 bases, J lost 6 bases, and 8 bases lay in between. This CDR3 spans 13 amino acids. CDR3 DNA: TGTGCCAGCAGCTTTGGCTTCGCCGGGGAGCTGTTTTTT. Its protein is CASSFGFAGELFF.

This clonotype occurred a few times. This chain joins TRBV20-1 and TRBJ2-7, with D perhaps matching TRBD1 (6 bases). Trimming stripped 0 bases from V and 5 bases from J, with 11 bases between. This CDR3 is 13 amino acids long. Germline CDR1 is DFQATT and CDR2 is SNEGSKA (reference sequence). CDR3 sequence: CSARDPGTHEQYF. CDR3 DNA: TGCAGTGCTAGAGATCCGGGGACACACGAGCAGTACTTC.

The rearrangement joins TRBV9 to TRBJ2-7; 8 nucleotides line up with TRBD2. The ends lost 3 bases at V and 3 bases at J; junction bases unmatched: 8. Germline V gives CDR1 SGDLS, CDR2 YYNGEE. The CDR3 covers 15 residues. The CDR3 sequence is CASSAGGGRVYEQYF. CDR3 sequence (DNA): TGTGCCAGCAGCGCCGGGGGGGGCAGGGTCTACGAGCAGTACTTC. The full variable domain, completed using reference TRBV9 and TRBJ2-7, is DSGVTQTPKHLITATGQRVTLRCSPRSGDLSVYWYQQSLDQGLQFLIQYYNGEERAKGNILERFSAQQFPDLHSELNLSSLELGDSALYFCASSAGGGRVYEQYFGPGTRLTVT.

The chain links TRBV2 to TRBJ1-5; a weak D match, TRBD1 (5 bases). Trimming pared 8 bases from V and 5 bases from J, leaving 13 bases between. Germline V CDR1 and CDR2: SNHLY, FYNNEI. This CDR3 is built from 13 residues. The CDR3 loop is CASYGTGHQPQHF. DNA for the CDR3: TGTGCCAGCTACGGAACAGGTCATCAGCCCCAGCATTTT. Together with reference TRBV2 and TRBJ1-5, the CDR3 gives the full variable domain: EPEVTQTPSHQVTQMGQEVILRCVPISNHLYFYWYRQILGQKVEFLVSFYNNEISEKSEIFDDQFSVERPDGSNFTLKIRSTKLEDSAMYFCASYGTGHQPQHFGDGTRLSIL.

This clonotype was detected only a few times. V gene TRBV7-8 combines with J gene TRBJ2-1; tentatively, D is TRBD2 (6 bases). The V end was cut by 7 bases, the J end by 5 bases, with 12 bases between. The length of the CDR3 is 13 residues. Germline assignment: CDR1 SGHVS and CDR2 FQNEAQ. The DNA for the CDR3 is TGTGCCAGCACCTGGGGACTCAACAATGAGCAGTTCTTC. Translating it yields CASTWGLNNEQFF.

The V call is TRBV7-2, the J call TRBJ2-3; TRBD2 agrees at 12 bases. Germline V CDR1 and CDR2: SGHTA, FQGNSA. This CDR3 region has 16 residues. The J segment lost 5 bases and the V segment lost 5 bases, leaving 8 bases of the junction unmatched. CDR3 region: CASSPRLAGAVDTQYF. CDR3 nucleotide sequence: TGTGCCAGCAGCCCGCGACTAGCGGGAGCGGTAGATACGCAGTATTTT.